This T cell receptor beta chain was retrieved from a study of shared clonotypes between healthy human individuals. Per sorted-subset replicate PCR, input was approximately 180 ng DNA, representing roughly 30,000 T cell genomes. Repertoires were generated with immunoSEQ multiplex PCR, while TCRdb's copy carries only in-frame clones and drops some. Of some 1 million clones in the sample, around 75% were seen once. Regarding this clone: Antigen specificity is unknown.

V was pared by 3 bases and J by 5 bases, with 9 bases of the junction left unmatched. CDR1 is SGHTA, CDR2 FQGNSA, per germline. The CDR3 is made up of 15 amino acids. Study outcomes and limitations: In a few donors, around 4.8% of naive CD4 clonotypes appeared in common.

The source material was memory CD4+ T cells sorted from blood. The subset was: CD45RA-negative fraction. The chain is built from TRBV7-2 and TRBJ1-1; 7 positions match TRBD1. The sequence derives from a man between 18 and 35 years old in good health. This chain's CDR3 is CASSFLTGIGTEAFF. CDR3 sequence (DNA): TGTGCCAGCAGCTTCCTGACAGGGATTGGGACTGAAGCTTTCTTT.